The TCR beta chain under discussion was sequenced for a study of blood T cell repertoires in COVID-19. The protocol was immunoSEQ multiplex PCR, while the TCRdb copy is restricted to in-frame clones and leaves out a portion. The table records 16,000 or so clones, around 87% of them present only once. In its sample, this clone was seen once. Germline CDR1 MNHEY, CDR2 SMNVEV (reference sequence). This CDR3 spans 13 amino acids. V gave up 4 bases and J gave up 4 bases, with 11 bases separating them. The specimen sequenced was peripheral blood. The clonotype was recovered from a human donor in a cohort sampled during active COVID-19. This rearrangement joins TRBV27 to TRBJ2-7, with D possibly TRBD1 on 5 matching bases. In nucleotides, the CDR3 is TGTGCCAGCAGTTCACTCGACAGTTACGAGCAGTACTTC. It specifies CASSSLDSYEQYF.